The 13 T cell receptor beta chains below come from one sample, sequenced in a study of blood T cells in healthy people across ages. PCR was performed a second time for about 7 to 11 cycles using a sample-barcoded 5' primer and a J-beta primer mix. A single record per CDR3 protein comes from TCRdb applying MiXCR to the 5' RACE reads. Of approximately 810,000 distinct CDR3 sequences listed, under 35% were seen once; the top ten hold 17%. The sequenced sample consisted of blood. These receptor sequences come from a woman older than 75 in good health.

This clonotype has just a few counts. A much more abundant neighbour one base away suggests this may be a read error. This chain connects TRBV15 to TRBJ1-2; a weak D match, TRBD1 (6 bases). The CDR3 has 14 residues. Germline V lookup: CDR1 LNHNV, CDR2 YYDKDF (reference sequence). The CDR3 loop reads CATSRDQGNYGCTF. CDR3 nucleotide sequence: TGTGCCACCAGCAGAGATCAGGGGAACTATGGCTGCACCTTC.

Notes on this clonotype: This could be a read error, since a much larger clone is one nucleotide away. The chain has TRBV15 and TRBJ2-5; D remains unclear. Germline CDR1 reads LNHNV; CDR2 reads YYDKDF (reference sequence). CDR3 length equals 15 residues. The CDR3 sequence is CAASTGPNQQETQYF. In DNA form, the CDR3 reads TGTGCCGCCAGCACCGGCCCGAACCAACAAGAGACCCAGTACTTC.

The V and J genes are TRBV5-1 and TRBJ2-2; 9 nucleotides agree with TRBD1. The V gene end was trimmed by 5 bases and the J gene end by 0 bases; junction bases not matched to a gene: 5. The length of the CDR3 is 16 residues. Germline CDR1 SGHRS, CDR2 YFSETQ. The CDR3 is CASRTGTGTNTGELFF. For the CDR3, the DNA is TGCGCCAGCAGAACCGGGACAGGGACGAACACCGGGGAGCTGTTTTTT.

This clonotype was observed a few times. V usage is TRBV20-1 and J usage is TRBJ2-1, with 9 bases lining up with TRBD2. Germline lookup yields CDR1 DFQATT and CDR2 SNEGSKA (reference sequence). The CDR3 spans 17 residues. Losses at the gene ends were 0 bases for V and 8 bases for J; bases not matched to a gene: 14. CDR3 region: CSARDFGGGGAVYEQFF. CDR3 nucleotides: TGCAGTGCTAGAGATTTTGGGGGCGGGGGGGCCGTATATGAGCAGTTCTTC.

Points on this clonotype: A clone one base away is much larger, so this may be a read error. V is TRBV6-2 or TRBV6-3 and J is TRBJ2-5; no clear D. CDR3 length: 11 residues. Trimming cost V 1 base and J 11 bases, with 8 bases left between them. Germline loops: CDR1 MNHEY, CDR2 SVGEGT. The CDR3 loop reads CASSYYDEQYF. The CDR3 DNA reads TGTGCCAGCAGTTACTATGATGAGCAGTACTTC.

This clonotype was detected many times. The chain employs TRBV7-2 and TRBJ2-7, with 8 bases identical to TRBD1. The CDR3 sequence is 14 residues long. Germline V gives CDR1 SGHTA, CDR2 FQGNSA. V was pared by 5 bases and J by 3 bases, with 6 bases of the junction left unmatched. CDR3 coding DNA: TGTGCCAGCAGCACGTGGACAGGGAACTACGAGCAGTACTTC. Its protein is CASSTWTGNYEQYF.

Comments on this clonotype: At one of its ends the junction is not consistent with the germline gene, which may arise from a read error. The chain has TRBV12-3 or TRBV12-4 and TRBJ2-3; weak D call: TRBD2 (7 bases). This CDR3 is built from 15 residues. CDR3 residues: CASSYGRGRTDAQYF. CDR3 in DNA: TGTGCCAGCAGTTACGGGCGGGGGAGGACAGATGCGCAATATTTT.

This CDR3 is CASRAAGQRTGNTIYF. DNA of the CDR3: TGTGCCAGCAGGGCCGCGGGCCAACGGACGGGAAACACCATATATTTT. This chain connects TRBV27 to TRBJ1-3; no firm D call. The germline gives CDR1 MNHEY, CDR2 SMNVEV (reference sequence). V shed 6 bases and J shed 4 bases, with 19 bases lying between them. This CDR3 has 16 amino acids.

CDR3 DNA sequence: TGTGCCAGCAGCCGCGCGTCAGTTGGAAACACCATATATTTT. Its translation is CASSRASVGNTIYF. The gene calls are TRBV6-6 and TRBJ1-3, with no clear D. There are 14 residues in the CDR3. Trimming stripped 6 bases from V and 3 bases from J, with 12 bases between. Per germline, CDR1 MNHNY and CDR2 SVGAGI (reference sequence).

V gene TRBV6-1 combines with J gene TRBJ2-5; 13 bases match TRBD2. This CDR3 region has 20 residues. V lost 2 bases and J lost 0; bases outside the gene matches: 12. Germline V CDR1 and CDR2: MNHNS, SASEGT. CDR3 coding DNA: TGTGCCAGCAGTGAAAGGACGGGGACTAGCGGGGCACCTCACCAAGAGACCCAGTACTTC. Amino acid sequence: CASSERTGTSGAPHQETQYF.

The chain carries TRBV2 and TRBJ2-5; 10 positions match TRBD2. The germline V gene has CDR1 SNHLY and CDR2 FYNNEI. The trim removed 2 bases at V and 11 bases at J, leaving 11 bases unmatched. The CDR3 runs 15 residues. In DNA form, the CDR3 reads TGTGCCAGCAGTGAATGGCTAGCGGGGGACAATGAGCAGTACTTC. Encoded protein: CASSEWLAGDNEQYF. Using reference TRBV2 and TRBJ2-5 for the parts outside the CDR3, the full variable domain is EPEVTQTPSHQVTQMGQEVILRCVPISNHLYFYWYRQILGQKVEFLVSFYNNEISEKSEIFDDQFSVERPDGSNFTLKIRSTKLEDSAMYFCASSEWLAGDNEQYFGPGTRLLVL.

This clonotype was recorded only once. The chain carries TRBV12-3 or TRBV12-4 and TRBJ2-1; 15 nucleotides agree with TRBD2. The CDR3 extends over 17 amino acids. V gave up 5 bases and J gave up 5 bases; unmatched junction bases: 7. CDR3 amino acids: CASSLYRTSGGDNEQFF. The CDR3 nucleotides read TGTGCCAGCAGTCTCTATCGGACTAGCGGGGGGGACAATGAGCAGTTCTTC.

This clonotype was counted ten times or more. The V gene is TRBV7-9, the J gene TRBJ2-1, with D possibly TRBD2 on 5 matching bases. Germline CDR1 is SEHNR and CDR2 is FQNEAQ (reference sequence). The V and J ends lost 1 base and 4 bases respectively, with 11 bases between them. The CDR3 is made up of 15 amino acids. CDR3 residues: CASSLVSGKYNEQFF. The DNA for the CDR3 is TGTGCCAGCAGCTTAGTTTCCGGGAAATACAATGAGCAGTTCTTC.